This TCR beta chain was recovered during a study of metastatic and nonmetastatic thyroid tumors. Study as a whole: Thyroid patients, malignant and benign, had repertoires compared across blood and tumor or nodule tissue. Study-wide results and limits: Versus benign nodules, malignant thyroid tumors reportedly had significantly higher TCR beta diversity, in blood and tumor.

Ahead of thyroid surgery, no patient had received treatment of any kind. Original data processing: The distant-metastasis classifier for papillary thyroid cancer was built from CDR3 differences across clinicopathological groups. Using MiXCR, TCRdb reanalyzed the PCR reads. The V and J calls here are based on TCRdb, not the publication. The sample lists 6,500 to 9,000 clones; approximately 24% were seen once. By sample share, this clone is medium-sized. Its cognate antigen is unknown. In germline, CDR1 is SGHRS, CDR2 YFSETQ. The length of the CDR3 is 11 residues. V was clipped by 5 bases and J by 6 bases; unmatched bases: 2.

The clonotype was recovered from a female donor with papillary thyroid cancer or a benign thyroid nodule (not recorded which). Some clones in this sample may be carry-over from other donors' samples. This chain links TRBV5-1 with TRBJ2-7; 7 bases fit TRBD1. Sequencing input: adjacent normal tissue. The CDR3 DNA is TGCGCCAGCAGGACAGGGTCCGAGCAGTACTTC. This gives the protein CASRTGSEQYF.